Sequencing of this T cell receptor beta chain was carried out in a study of T cell responses to AZD1222 COVID-19 vaccine. Study results and limitations: Donors in the cohort were predominantly white British and more often female, and clonal diversity was possibly underestimated. Variant regions that are unmutated are reportedly the target of nearly half of spike-specific TCRs. The study found Spike-specific TCR breadth and depth rose after two AZD1222 doses.

The data were produced by immunoSEQ multiplex PCR, yet TCRdb's version contains in-frame clones alone and is incomplete. The top ten clones hold roughly 0.99% of a sample with about 190,000 clones, under 95% of them seen once. The CDR3 is 12 amino acids. Germline CDR1 is GTSNPN and CDR2 is SVGIG (reference sequence). Trimming left V 0 bases short and J 8 bases short, with 8 bases between. In regard to this clone: The antigen is unknown.

The receptor comes from an adult in good health. This sample comprised peripheral blood, obtained on day 0 of AZD1222 vaccination. J is TRBJ1-3 and V is TRBV30; D might be TRBD1 (5 bases). The CDR3 coding sequence is TGTGCCTGGAGTGTAGGGGCACACACCATATATTTT. Amino acid sequence: CAWSVGAHTIYF.